This T cell receptor (beta chain) was sequenced during a study of molecular identifiers for immune sequencing clone quantification (dated by TCRdb to the late 2010s). In terms of the full investigation: For a replicate experiment, RNA from approximately 20,000 or 100,000 naive CD8 T cells was divided into five aliquots, and four of the five aliquots were sequenced. This methods study used CD8 T cells to benchmark TCR RNA copy counting and molecular-identifier clustering-based TCR repertoire sequencing (MIDCIRS).

V is clipped by 1 base and J by 7 bases, and the sequence between their germline boundaries is 9 bases long. As encoded in the germline V gene, CDR1 is SGDLS while CDR2 is YYNGEE. Its CDR3 holds 13 amino acids, cysteine through phenylalanine. The only DNA kept is the CDR3, 39 bases in frame from the first base. Receptor amplification or capture employed PCR. The listed sequencing device is Illumina HiSeq 4000. Bulk TCR libraries were generated as previously described, with the TCR primers listed in Table S5 used. Total RNA was purified with the Qiagen AllPrep DNA/RNA kit. Before analysis, reads from multiple sequencing runs of the same library were pooled. Turning to the authors' computational methods: Reads were retained only if the reads had an exact TCR constant sequence, and the retained reads were trimmed to 150 nt and grouped according to their 12-nt molecular barcodes. Reads inside each barcode group were sub-clustered using a 15% Levenshtein threshold, and a quality-weighted consensus sequence was constructed for each RNA molecule. Non-functional sequences were removed, as were lower-count sequences one edit away from another. On the basis of fitting two negative binomial distributions, barcode sub-clusters with fewer than 20% of the maximum read count were discarded. TCRdb passed the public sequencing reads through fastp at Q25 and MiXCR, retaining productive beta sequences. When rows share a CDR3 protein, they turn into one entry using the most common DNA and genes. Clone size and V and J calls follow TCRdb, not the original study. The sample records just under 650,000 distinct CDR3 sequences, just under 20% of which are singletons. The ten largest clones represent roughly 0.83% of the sample.

Libraries of naive CD8 T cells were built from anywhere between roughly 20,000 and 1,100,000 sorted cells, with 10%, 30% or 50% of the purified RNA used. Naive CD8 T cells were FACS-sorted as CD8+CD4-CCR7+CD45RA+ on a BD FACSAria II into RLT Plus buffer. To test detection sensitivity, Jurkat RNA equal to ten TCR copies was added to samples of about 20,000-1,000,000 naive CD8 T cells. CD8 T cells were enriched with RosetteSep CD8+ T Cell Enrichment Cocktail and Ficoll-Paque, followed by ACK red cell lysis. The full study reports these points: In CMV-specific effector cells, over 99% of molecules were held by clones above 20 RNA copies, whereas under 1% of molecules were held by such clones in naive cells. When barcode sub-clustering was omitted, TCR diversity was inflated by chimeric consensus sequences, with chimeras reaching as high as 47%. Roughly 3 recovered TCR RNA copies per cell were obtained by modeling, versus about ten by digital PCR, implying a capture efficiency of around 28%. The sizes of highly expanded clones could end up underestimated when identical TCR molecules share a barcode. Spiked-in Jurkat TCR RNA (approximately 10 copies' worth), which is not part of the donor repertoire, was contained in the naive libraries. Spiked-in Jurkat TCR RNA equal to a single cell's worth was reported to be detectable even within 1,100,000 naive CD8 T cells.

This clonotype was picked up many times. This receptor's antigen is unknown. Base qualities are not at hand, and no much larger clone is one base apart. In this chain, TRBV9 is recombined with TRBJ1-5; the D gene remains uncertain. Sequencing input: naive CD8+ T cells from blood, with Jurkat cell RNA spiked in. This specimen's cell subset or site label, per the study, means: FACS-sorted CD8+CD4-CCR7+CD45RA+ naive T cells. The source of this sequence is a human donor in good health. Some libraries in this study had Jurkat cell RNA spiked in. CDR3 region: CASSVTFGQPQHF. The nucleotides read TGTGCCAGCAGCGTAACGTTCGGCCAGCCCCAGCATTTT.